This is a list of T cell receptor beta chains from one sample in a study of blood T cell repertoires in COVID-19. This table comes from immunoSEQ multiplex PCR, and its TCRdb copy is limited to in-frame clones, with some not included. Of about 220,000 clones listed, 87% are singletons. Sequenced: PBMCs or T cells enriched from blood (not recorded which). The receptors come from a woman aged 30 to 39 with acute COVID-19. Both conserved end residues are part of each CDR3. D genes are given only for firm matches. Clone size is stated in some rows and not others, as once, few, many or a class when expanded.

TRBV21-1	-	TRBJ2-3	-	17	TGTGCCAGCAGCAAAAAAGCCGGCCGGGGGTTGTCAGATACGCAGTATTTT	CASSKKAGRGLSDTQYF
TRBV7-8	-	TRBJ1-1	-	16	TGTGCCAGCAGACTCGTCACTTCCAGGGAGAACACTGAAGCTTTCTTT	CASRLVTSRENTEAFF
TRBV20-1	-	TRBJ1-5	-	16	TGCAGTGCTAGTCGGTCGTTCAGGGCTAGCAATCAGCCCCAGCATTTT	CSASRSFRASNQPQHF
TRBV5-1	-	TRBJ1-1	-	15	TGCGCCAGCAGCCCTCAGGGATCTTCGGACACTGAAGCTTTCTTT	CASSPQGSSDTEAFF
TRBV5-1	-	TRBJ2-3	-	13	TGCGCCAGCAGTCCACAGCCCACAGATACGCAGTATTTT	CASSPQPTDTQYF
TRBV6-5	-	TRBJ1-2	TRBD1	14	TGTGCCAGCAGTTACGCTGGGACAGGGGATATCGACACCTTC	CASSYAGTGDIDTF
TRBV6-1	-	TRBJ1-2	TRBD1	15	TGTGCCAGCAGTGAGGGGGGGACAGGGATCTATGGCTACACCTTC	CASSEGGTGIYGYTF
TRBV19	-	TRBJ2-2	-	14	TGTGCCAGTAGTATCCGGGTTGTCACCGGGGAGCTGTTTTTT	CASSIRVVTGELFF
TRBV3-1/TRBV3-2	-	TRBJ1-2	TRBD1	14	TGTGCCAGCAGCCAAGAGGACAGGCATTATGGCTACACCTTC	CASSQEDRHYGYTF
TRBV9	-	TRBJ2-2	-	13	TGTGCCAGCAGCGTAGTTAATCCCGGGGAGCTGTTTTTT	CASSVVNPGELFF
TRBV11-2	-	TRBJ1-3	-	13	TGTGCCAGTACCTCGAGCTCTGGAAACACCATATATTTT	CASTSSSGNTIYF
TRBV5-5	-	TRBJ2-7	TRBD2	14	TGTGCCAGCAGCTTCCCTAGCGGAACCTACGAGCAGTACTTC	CASSFPSGTYEQYF
TRBV7-2	-	TRBJ1-2	-	12	TGTGCCAGCAGCTTAGGTTCAGGTGGCTACACCTTC	CASSLGSGGYTF
TRBV5-1	-	TRBJ2-1	TRBD2	16	TGCGCCAGCAGCCCTGCCGCGGGGGTCTCCTACAATGAGCAGTTCTTC	CASSPAAGVSYNEQFF
TRBV7-2	-	TRBJ1-1	-	17	TGTGCCAGCAGCTTAGCTCCCGGACAGACAAGGGGCACTGAAGCTTTCTTT	CASSLAPGQTRGTEAFF
TRBV29-1	-	TRBJ1-2	-	13	TGCAGCGTTAGCCCACGGGGGTCCTATGGCTACACCTTC	CSVSPRGSYGYTF
TRBV3-1/TRBV3-2	-	TRBJ2-5	TRBD2	15	TGTGCCAGCAGCCGGGACCTAGCGGGGACAAAGACCCAGTACTTC	CASSRDLAGTKTQYF
TRBV19	-	TRBJ1-5	TRBD1	15	TGTGCCAGTAGGCGGACAGGGGAAAGCAATCAGCCCCAGCATTTT	CASRRTGESNQPQHF
TRBV7-2	-	TRBJ2-5	TRBD1	15	TGTGCCAGCAGCCCCAGGACAGGGGGCGAAAAGACCCAGTACTTC	CASSPRTGGEKTQYF
TRBV7-8	-	TRBJ1-4	-	16	TGTGCCAGCAGCTTAGCCGCAGAGAGAGGAAATGAAAAACTGTTTTTT	CASSLAAERGNEKLFF
TRBV4-1	-	TRBJ2-3	TRBD1	17	TGCGCCAGCAGCCGTCCGACAGGGCGAAAACCATCAGATACGCAGTATTTT	CASSRPTGRKPSDTQYF
TRBV6-5	-	TRBJ2-7	TRBD2	13	TGTGCCAGCAGCCCGGGAGGGGGGTACGAGCAGTACTTC	CASSPGGGYEQYF
TRBV4-1	-	TRBJ1-6	-	14	TGCGCCAGCAGCCAAGATAGAGGCGAATCACCCCTCCACTTT	CASSQDRGESPLHF
TRBV4-3	once	TRBJ2-1	-	14	TGCGCCAGCAGCCAAGTCGGTTTCAGGGGTCAGCAGTTCTTC	CASSQVGFRGQQFF
TRBV19	-	TRBJ1-1	-	15	TGTGCCAGTAGTACCTCTGAGGGAGGGAACACTGAAGCTTTCTTT	CASSTSEGGNTEAFF
TRBV18	-	TRBJ2-3	-	16	TGTGCCAGCTCACCACCTGACAGTTATATCACAGATACGCAGTATTTT	CASSPPDSYITDTQYF
TRBV4-1	-	TRBJ2-3	TRBD1	16	TGCGCCAGCAGCCAAGATCCGGGACAGGGGGTGGATACGCAGTATTTT	CASSQDPGQGVDTQYF
TRBV10-3	-	TRBJ2-5	-	16	TGTGCCATCAGTGAGTTTATCGGGGGGCCCCAAGAGACCCAGTACTTC	CAISEFIGGPQETQYF
TRBV7-9	few	TRBJ1-5	-	15	TGTGCCAGCAGCTTAAGTCTCGGCGGGGATCAGCCCCAGCATTTT	CASSLSLGGDQPQHF
TRBV6-1	-	TRBJ2-7	-	14	TGTGCCAGCAGTGAATTTGTCGTCTCCTACGAGCAGTACTTC	CASSEFVVSYEQYF
TRBV5-1	-	TRBJ1-3	TRBD1	16	TGCGCCAGCAGCGACGAACAGGGGGCGGGTGGAAACACCATATATTTT	CASSDEQGAGGNTIYF
TRBV19	-	TRBJ1-1	TRBD1	15	TGTGCCAGTACCCAGGGGGCCACGGCGAACACTGAAGCTTTCTTT	CASTQGATANTEAFF